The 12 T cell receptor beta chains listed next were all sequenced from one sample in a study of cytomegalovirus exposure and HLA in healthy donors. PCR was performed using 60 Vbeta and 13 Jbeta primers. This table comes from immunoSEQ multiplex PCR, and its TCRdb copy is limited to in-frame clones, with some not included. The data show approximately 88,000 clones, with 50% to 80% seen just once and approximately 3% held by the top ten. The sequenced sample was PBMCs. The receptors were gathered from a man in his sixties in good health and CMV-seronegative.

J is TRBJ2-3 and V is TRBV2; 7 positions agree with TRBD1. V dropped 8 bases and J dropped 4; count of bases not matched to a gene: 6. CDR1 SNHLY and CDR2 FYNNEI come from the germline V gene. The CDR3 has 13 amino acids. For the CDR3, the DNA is TGTGCCAGCCCGGACAGGAACTCAGATACGCAGTATTTT. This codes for CASPDRNSDTQYF.

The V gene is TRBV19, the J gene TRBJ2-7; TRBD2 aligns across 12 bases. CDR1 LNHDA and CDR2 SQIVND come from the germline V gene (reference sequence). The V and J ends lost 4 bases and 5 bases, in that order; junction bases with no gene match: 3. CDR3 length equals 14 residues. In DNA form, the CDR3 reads TGTGCCAGTAGTACTAGCGGGAGGGGACACGAGCAGTACTTC. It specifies CASSTSGRGHEQYF.

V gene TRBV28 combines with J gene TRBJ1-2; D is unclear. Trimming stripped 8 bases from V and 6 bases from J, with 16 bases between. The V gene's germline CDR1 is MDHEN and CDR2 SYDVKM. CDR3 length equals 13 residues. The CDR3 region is CASGRPGIDGYTF. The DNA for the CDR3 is TGTGCCAGCGGGAGGCCAGGAATCGATGGCTACACCTTC.

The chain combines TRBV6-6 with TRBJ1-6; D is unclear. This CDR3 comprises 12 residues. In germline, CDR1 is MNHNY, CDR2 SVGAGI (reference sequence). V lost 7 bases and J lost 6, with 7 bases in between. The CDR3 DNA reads TGTGCCAGCACCCAAGCTAATTCACCCCTCCACTTT. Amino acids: CASTQANSPLHF.

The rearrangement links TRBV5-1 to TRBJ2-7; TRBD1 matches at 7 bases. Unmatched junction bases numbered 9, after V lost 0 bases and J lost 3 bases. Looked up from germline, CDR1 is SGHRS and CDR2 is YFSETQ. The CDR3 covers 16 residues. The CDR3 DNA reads TGCGCCAGCAGCTTGGCCACAGGGGTACTGCTCTACGAGCAGTACTTC. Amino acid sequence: CASSLATGVLLYEQYF.

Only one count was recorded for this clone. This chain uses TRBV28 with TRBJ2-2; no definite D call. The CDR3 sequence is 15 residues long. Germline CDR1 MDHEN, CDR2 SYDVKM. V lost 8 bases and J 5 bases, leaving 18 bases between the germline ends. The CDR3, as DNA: TGTGCCAGCTCAAACGTTCTCCGTCAGACCGGGGAGCTGTTTTTT. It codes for CASSNVLRQTGELFF.

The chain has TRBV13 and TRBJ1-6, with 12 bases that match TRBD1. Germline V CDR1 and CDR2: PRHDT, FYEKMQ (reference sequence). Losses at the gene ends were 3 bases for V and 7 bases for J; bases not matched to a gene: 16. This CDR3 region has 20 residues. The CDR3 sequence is CASSLYKRDRGRKGNSPLHF. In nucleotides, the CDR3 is TGTGCCAGCAGCTTGTACAAACGGGACAGGGGGCGAAAAGGGAATTCACCCCTCCACTTT.

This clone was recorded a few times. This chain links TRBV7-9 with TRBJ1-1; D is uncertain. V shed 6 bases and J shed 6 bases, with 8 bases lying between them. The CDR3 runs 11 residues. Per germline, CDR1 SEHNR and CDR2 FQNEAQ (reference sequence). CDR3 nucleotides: TGTGCCAGCAGACAGACCCCTGAAGCTTTCTTT. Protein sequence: CASRQTPEAFF.

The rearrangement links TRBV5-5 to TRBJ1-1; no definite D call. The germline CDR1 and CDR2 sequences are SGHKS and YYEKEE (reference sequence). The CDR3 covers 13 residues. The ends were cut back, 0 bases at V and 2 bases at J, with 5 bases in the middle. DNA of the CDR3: TGTGCCAGCAGCTTGGACACAAACACTGAAGCTTTCTTT. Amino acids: CASSLDTNTEAFF.

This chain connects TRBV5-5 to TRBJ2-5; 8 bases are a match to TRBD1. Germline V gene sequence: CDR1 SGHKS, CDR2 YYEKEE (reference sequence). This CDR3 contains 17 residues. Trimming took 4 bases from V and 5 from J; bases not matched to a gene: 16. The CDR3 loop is CASSQEGPQGAVETQYF. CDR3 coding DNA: TGTGCCAGCAGCCAAGAAGGGCCCCAGGGGGCGGTGGAGACCCAGTACTTC.

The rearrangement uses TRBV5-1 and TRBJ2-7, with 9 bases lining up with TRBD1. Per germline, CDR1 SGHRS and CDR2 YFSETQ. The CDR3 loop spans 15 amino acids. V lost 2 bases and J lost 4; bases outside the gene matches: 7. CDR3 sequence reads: CASSLDRGVVYEQYF. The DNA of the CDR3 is TGCGCCAGCAGCTTAGACAGGGGGGTCGTATACGAGCAGTACTTC.

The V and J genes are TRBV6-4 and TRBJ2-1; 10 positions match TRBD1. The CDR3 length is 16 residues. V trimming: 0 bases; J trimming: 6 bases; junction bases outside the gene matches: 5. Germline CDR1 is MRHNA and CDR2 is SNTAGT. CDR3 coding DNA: TGTGCCAGCAGTGACTCAGGACAGGGGGGGGTCAATGAGCAGTTCTTC. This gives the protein CASSDSGQGGVNEQFF.